This T cell receptor (beta chain) derives from a study of T cell repertoires in cytomegalovirus infection. As to this clonotype: Its antigen is not identified.

One entry per CDR3 protein, called by TCRdb with MiXCR from the reads. The sample shows around 310,000 distinct CDR3 sequences, approximately 32% of them seen only once. CDR1 and CDR2 from the germline V gene are DFQATT and SNEGSKA (reference sequence). V dropped 2 bases and J dropped 6; count of bases not matched to a gene: 3. The CDR3 has 14 residues. This sequence originates from a human donor in good health (CMV status not recorded). Some clones in this sample may be carry-over from other donors' samples. V gene TRBV20-1 combines with J gene TRBJ1-6; TRBD1 matches at 8 bases. Source: cultured PBMCs, taken from culture after CMV antigen stimulation. CDR3: CSARKQGANSPLHF. The CDR3 coding sequence is TGCAGTGCTAGAAAGCAGGGGGCTAATTCACCCCTCCACTTT.